Each of the 13 T cell receptor beta chains below was sequenced from the same sample in a study of control samples from healthy donors and cancer patients. Here immunoSEQ multiplex PCR was the method, and the copy in TCRdb shows in-frame clones only, minus some. The sample yields some 130,000 clones, around 92% seen once. Sequencing was performed on blood. The receptors derive from a woman aged 45-65 years in good health.

The rearrangement uses TRBV11-3 and TRBJ1-1, with D perhaps matching TRBD1 (5 bases). V was cut by 0 bases and J by 3 bases, with 20 bases left in between. CDR1 and CDR2 from the germline V gene are SGHNT and YENEEA. The CDR3 spans 18 residues. Here the CDR3 reads CASSLDRIGEGWDTEAFF. The CDR3 nucleotides read TGTGCCAGCAGCTTAGATCGGATAGGGGAGGGGTGGGACACTGAAGCTTTCTTT.

This chain joins TRBV19 and TRBJ2-7; the match to TRBD1 covers 7 bases. The germline gives CDR1 LNHDA, CDR2 SQIVND (reference sequence). V shed 5 bases, J shed 0 bases, and the junction held 4 bases outside the gene matches. CDR3 length equals 14 residues. Here the CDR3 DNA reads TGTGCCAGTAGTGTACAGGGGTCCTCCTACGAGCAGTACTTC. Encoded protein: CASSVQGSSYEQYF. Variable domain in full (rest from reference TRBV19 and TRBJ2-7): DGGITQSPKYLFRKEGQNVTLSCEQNLNHDAMYWYRQDPGQGLRLIYYSQIVNDFQKGDIAEGYSVSREKKESFPLTVTSAQKNPTAFYLCASSVQGSSYEQYFGPGTRLTVT.

V usage is TRBV28 and J usage is TRBJ2-3, with TRBD2 as a possible D gene (6 bases). Germline CDR1 MDHEN, CDR2 SYDVKM. Trimming cost V 2 bases and J 0 bases, with 9 bases left between them. This CDR3 spans 15 amino acids. The chain's CDR3 is CASSLDRGSTDTQYF. The DNA for the CDR3 is TGTGCCAGCAGTTTAGATCGGGGGAGCACAGATACGCAGTATTTT.

The chain employs TRBV5-4 and TRBJ2-3, with D unresolved. Germline CDR1 reads SGHNT; CDR2 reads YYREEE (reference sequence). V was shortened by 0 bases and J by 0 bases, with 5 bases between the two germline ends. The CDR3 length is 14 residues. CDR3 coding DNA: TGTGCCAGCAGCTTGGGACCTAGCACAGATACGCAGTATTTT. Protein product: CASSLGPSTDTQYF.

The CDR3 DNA follows: TGTGCCAGCAGTTTATCGAGTGGTTACGAGCAGTACTTC. It translates to CASSLSSGYEQYF. This chain connects TRBV27 to TRBJ2-7; no clear D. This CDR3 has 13 residues. The germline V gene encodes CDR1 MNHEY and CDR2 SMNVEV (reference sequence). With 0 bases removed from V and 4 bases from J, the gap between germline ends came to 7 bases.

This chain joins TRBV29-1 and TRBJ1-2; D not resolved. CDR1 is SQVTM, CDR2 ANQGSEA, per germline. The CDR3 is 16 residues long. V was trimmed by 1 base and J by 2 bases, leaving 17 bases between them. CDR3 bases: TGCAGCGTTGAAGTTTTGGCGGGTTTTAGAAACTATGGCTACACCTTC. Translation: CSVEVLAGFRNYGYTF.

This chain uses TRBV28 with TRBJ1-5; D not resolved. This CDR3 has 12 residues. Germline V gives CDR1 MDHEN, CDR2 SYDVKM. Between the trimmed V and J ends, which lost 4 bases and 3 bases, there was a span of 4 bases. The CDR3 coding sequence is TGTGCCAGCAGTTCCCTCAATCAGCCCCAGCATTTT. Translation gives CASSSLNQPQHF. Full variable domain (rest looked up from reference TRBV28 and TRBJ1-5): DVKVTQSSRYLVKRTGEKVFLECVQDMDHENMFWYRQDPGLGLRLIYFSYDVKMKEKGDIPEGYSVSREKKERFSLILESASTNQTSMYLCASSSLNQPQHFGDGTRLSIL.

This clone was seen only a few times. The chain is built from TRBV2 and TRBJ1-1; D not certain. Trimming pared 4 bases from V and 0 bases from J, leaving 6 bases between. This CDR3 contains 13 residues. The germline gives CDR1 SNHLY, CDR2 FYNNEI. CDR3 sequence (DNA): TGTGCCAGCAGTGTGCAGATGAACACTGAAGCTTTCTTT. This encodes CASSVQMNTEAFF.

CDR3 protein: CASSPGHPVSYTIYF. For the CDR3, the DNA is TGTGCCAGCAGTCCAGGACACCCCGTCTCCTACACCATATATTTT. The V and J genes are TRBV28 and TRBJ1-3; D might be TRBD1 (5 bases). This CDR3 region has 15 residues. The V end lost 5 bases, the J end lost 8 bases, and 19 bases lay between the germline ends. The germline V gene encodes CDR1 MDHEN and CDR2 SYDVKM.

The chain carries TRBV5-3 and TRBJ1-2; weak D call: TRBD1 (5 bases). TRBV5-3 is classed as an ORF, of uncertain function. The CDR3 covers 13 residues. The V gene lost 4 bases and the J gene lost 11 bases, with 18 bases spanning the gap. CDR3 protein: CARSAVKIGGYTF. In nucleotides, the CDR3 is TGTGCCAGAAGCGCTGTAAAGATTGGGGGGTACACCTTC.

This sequence joins TRBV11-2 and TRBJ2-3; TRBD2 aligns across 8 bases. CDR1 is SGHAT, CDR2 FQNNGV, per germline. The CDR3 is 17 residues long. V lost 4 bases, J lost 2 bases, and 11 bases stayed unmatched. The CDR3 here is CASSSRFSGANTDTQYF. The CDR3 nucleotides are TGTGCCAGCAGCTCCCGGTTTAGCGGGGCTAACACAGATACGCAGTATTTT.

V usage is TRBV6-5 and J usage is TRBJ1-2; 7 bases map to TRBD1. Trimming cost V 0 bases and J 4 bases; bases outside gene matches: 8. The CDR3 loop spans 16 amino acids. CDR1 MNHEY and CDR2 SVGAGI come from the germline V gene. The CDR3 DNA reads as TGTGCCAGCAGTTACTCGAAGGGGGCAGGGGGCTATGGCTACACCTTC. It yields the protein CASSYSKGAGGYGYTF.

The chain couples TRBV5-6 to TRBJ1-1; D ambiguous. Per the germline V gene, CDR1 is SGHDT and CDR2 is YYEEEE. The length of the CDR3 is 13 residues. The V end lost 3 bases, the J end lost 2 bases, and 8 bases lay between the germline ends. As DNA, the CDR3 is TGTGCCAGCAGCTCCGGGAGTAACACTGAAGCTTTCTTT. Its protein is CASSSGSNTEAFF.